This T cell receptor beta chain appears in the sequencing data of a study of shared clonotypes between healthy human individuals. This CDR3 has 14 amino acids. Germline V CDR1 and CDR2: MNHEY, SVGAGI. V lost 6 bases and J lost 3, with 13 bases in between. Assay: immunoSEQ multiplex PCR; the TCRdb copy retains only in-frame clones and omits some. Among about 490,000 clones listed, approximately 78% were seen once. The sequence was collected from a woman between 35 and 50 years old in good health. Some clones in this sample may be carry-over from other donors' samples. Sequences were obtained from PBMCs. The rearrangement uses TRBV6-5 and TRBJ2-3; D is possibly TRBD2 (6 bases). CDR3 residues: CASSRRAGTDTQYF. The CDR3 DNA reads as TGTGCCAGCAGCAGGAGGGCCGGTACAGATACGCAGTATTTT.